The sequence of this T cell receptor (beta chain) was determined in a study of T cell responses to AZD1222 COVID-19 vaccine. Second doses that came at about 4 or about 12 weeks were put together. On this clone: The antigen remains undetermined.

Profiled with immunoSEQ multiplex PCR; TCRdb holds only in-frame clones, not every one. Here the sample spans fewer than 110,000 clones, around nine tenths being singletons. Study-wide results and caveats: It was only after the peak T cell response that any repertoires were sampled. Spike-spanning, vaccine-associated CD4 TCRs were dominant at 160-218 and 743-854.

Trimming cost V 3 bases and J 11 bases, with 11 bases left between them. Per germline, CDR1 LGHDT and CDR2 YNNKEL (reference sequence). The CDR3 runs to 13 residues. Specimen: peripheral blood, collected 28 days after the second AZD1222 dose. This clonotype originated in an adult who received the AZD1222 COVID-19 vaccine. V is TRBV3-1 (or the pseudogene TRBV3-2) and J is TRBJ1-6; D is ambiguous. CDR3 amino acids: CASSHDAGPPLHF. CDR3 DNA sequence: TGTGCCAGCAGCCACGACGCTGGGCCACCCCTCCACTTT.